This T cell receptor beta chain was documented in a study of cytomegalovirus exposure and HLA in healthy donors. Both 60 Vbeta primers and 13 Jbeta primers went into the PCR. Data came from immunoSEQ multiplex PCR; TCRdb stores just in-frame clones and leaves some out. Of 130,000 to 150,000 clones in the sample, around 81% are singletons; the top ten hold about 6.8%. The CDR3 runs 12 residues. Germline values: CDR1 MDHEN, CDR2 SYDVKM. Trimming shortened V by 5 bases and J by 10 bases, and 14 bases separated the two germline ends. The genes are TRBV28 and TRBJ1-1; D not certain. The origin of this receptor is a man in his forties in good health and CMV-seropositive. Sequencing was done on a sample of PBMCs. CDR3 in DNA: TGTGCCAGCAGTCCCCCAGCAGGTAGAGCTTTCTTT. It is translated as CASSPPAGRAFF.